The 4 T cell receptor beta chains listed next were all sequenced from one sample in a study of OX40 agonist ivuxolimab in advanced cancers. The assay was immunoSEQ multiplex PCR, and TCRdb's table has in-frame clones only and misses some. The table lists some 100,000 clones, roughly nine tenths of them singletons. This material consisted of CD4+ or CD8+ T cells sorted from blood, taken in a trial of the OX40 agonist ivuxolimab. The source is an adult with an advanced solid tumor such as melanoma, head and neck, liver or kidney cancer.

The rearrangement links TRBV9 to TRBJ2-1; D gene unclear. The CDR3 has 13 residues. Germline CDR1 reads SGDLS; CDR2 reads YYNGEE. V lost 0 bases to trimming and J lost 8 bases, with 9 bases between them. In DNA form, the CDR3 reads TGTGCCAGCAGCGTAGGAGCCTCCGATGAGCAGTTCTTC. This sequence encodes CASSVGASDEQFF.

In nucleotides, the CDR3 is TGTGCCAGCAGTCTTTTGGCCGCACAGGGGGCAGGGGTTGAGCAGTTCTTC. Translation gives CASSLLAAQGAGVEQFF. This chain uses TRBV28 with TRBJ2-1, with TRBD1 matching over 9 bases. V shed 5 bases and J 9 bases; nucleotides not matched to a gene: 17. The CDR3 loop spans 17 amino acids. Germline assignment: CDR1 MDHEN and CDR2 SYDVKM. Full variable domain (outside the CDR3, taken from reference TRBV28 and TRBJ2-1): DVKVTQSSRYLVKRTGEKVFLECVQDMDHENMFWYRQDPGLGLRLIYFSYDVKMKEKGDIPEGYSVSREKKERFSLILESASTNQTSMYLCASSLLAAQGAGVEQFFGPGTRLTVL.

The J gene is TRBJ1-4, the V gene TRBV7-9; tentatively, D is TRBD1 (6 bases). Trimming cost V 6 bases and J 4 bases, with 12 bases left between them. The CDR3 contains 14 residues. Per germline, CDR1 SEHNR and CDR2 FQNEAQ (reference sequence). The DNA for the CDR3 is TGTGCCAGCAGGCTACAGGGTTATAATGAAAAACTGTTTTTT. Translating gives CASRLQGYNEKLFF. Complete variable domain (other parts from reference TRBV7-9 and TRBJ1-4): DTGVSQNPRHKITKRGQNVTFRCDPISEHNRLYWYRQTLGQGPEFLTYFQNEAQLEKSRLLSDRFSAERPKGSFSTLEIQRTEQGDSAMYLCASRLQGYNEKLFFGSGTQLSVL.

This rearrangement joins TRBV27 to TRBJ1-1; D gene ambiguous. CDR3 size: 15 residues. Germline lookup yields CDR1 MNHEY and CDR2 SMNVEV (reference sequence). Trimming left V 0 bases short and J 3 bases short, with 11 bases between. CDR3 protein: CASSLSGLIDTEAFF. The DNA for the CDR3 is TGTGCCAGCAGTTTATCGGGGTTAATCGACACTGAAGCTTTCTTT.